One T cell receptor beta chain is described in this entry. As yet, its antigen is unknown. This specimen belongs to a study of shared clonotypes between healthy human individuals. Notes on the study in general: Investigators collected only blood, and repertoires in tissues likely differ.

Assay execution took place at the deep level. Among the unsorted PBMC samples, replicate PCRs used around 300 ng DNA, approximately 30,000 T cell genomes. What was sequenced on ten immunoSEQ deep assay plates was unsorted PBMC DNA. Data came from immunoSEQ multiplex PCR; TCRdb stores just in-frame clones and leaves some out. Here the sample spans hundreds of thousands of clones, roughly 77% being singletons. Germline CDR1 GTSNPN, CDR2 SVGIG (reference sequence). V was cut by 5 bases and J by 4 bases, with 12 bases left in between. The CDR3 extends over 13 amino acids. The sequence came from a middle-aged woman in good health. Some clones in this sample may be carry-over from other donors' samples. Material: PBMCs. V is TRBV30 and J is TRBJ1-5, with D maybe TRBD1 (5 bases). The CDR3 loop is CAWARQHNQPQHF. The CDR3 nucleotides read TGTGCCTGGGCCCGACAGCATAATCAGCCCCAGCATTTT. Filled out from reference TRBV30 and TRBJ1-5, the complete variable domain reads SQTIHQWPATLVQPVGSPLSLECTVEGTSNPNLYWYRQAAGRGLQLLFYSVGIGQISSEVPQNLSASRPQDRQFILSSKKLLLSDSGFYLCAWARQHNQPQHFGDGTRLSIL.